This TCR beta chain came from a study of blood T cells in healthy people across ages. Study outcomes and limitations: Long-lived and aged donors differed, with more naive CD4+ cells and higher diversity in the long-lived.

Trimming took off 0 bases at V and 1 base at J, with 0 bases between the two ends. Germline values: CDR1 DFQATT, CDR2 SNEGSKA (reference sequence). This CDR3 has 12 residues. Through a sample-barcoded 5' primer and a J-beta primer mix, a second PCR was run for roughly 6 to 11 cycles. MiXCR, run by TCRdb on the 5' RACE reads, gives a single entry per CDR3 protein. The table shows about 690,000 distinct CDR3 sequences, with approximately 40% occurring only once. As to this clonotype: The antigen is unknown.

The sample taken for sequencing was blood. The TCR sequence derives from a man aged 80 or over in good health. The chain employs TRBV20-1 and TRBJ2-2; D not certain. This CDR3 reads CSARENTGELFF. The CDR3 DNA is TGCAGTGCTAGAGAGAACACCGGGGAGCTGTTTTTT.